A single sample is the source of the 28 T cell receptor beta chains below, sequenced in a study of Ad26.COV2.S vaccination and SARS-CoV-2 variants. The table came from immunoSEQ multiplex PCR; TCRdb's copy has only in-frame clones and leaves some out. The table records around 240,000 clones, 85% to 90% of them present only once. Treatment in this sample: roughly 18 received Ad26.COV2.S at low or high dose, single or two shots; several received placebo; per-sample allocation not given. The samples date from day 63 after the first vaccine or placebo injection. The sample consisted of peripheral blood, taken in a trial of Ad26.COV2.S vaccine versus placebo. The receptors originated from a person between 18 and 65 years old who received the Ad26.COV2.S COVID-19 vaccine or a placebo.

This sequence joins TRBV27 and TRBJ2-7, with no clear D. V lost 1 base and J lost 0, with 13 bases in between. Germline V CDR1 and CDR2: MNHEY, SMNVEV (reference sequence). The length of the CDR3 is 16 residues. CDR3 nucleotide sequence: TGTGCCAGCAGTTTATATCCAGAGAGAAGCTCCTACGAGCAGTACTTC. Translated: CASSLYPERSSYEQYF.

CDR3 amino acids: CASSFSSNQPQHF. The CDR3 DNA sequence: TGTGCCAGCAGTTTCTCGTCTAATCAGCCCCAGCATTTT. The V call is TRBV28, the J call TRBJ1-5, with no clear D. This CDR3 has 13 amino acids. Germline values: CDR1 MDHEN, CDR2 SYDVKM. V gave up 3 bases and J gave up 4 bases, with 7 bases separating them. Drawing the rest from reference TRBV28 and TRBJ1-5, the complete variable domain is DVKVTQSSRYLVKRTGEKVFLECVQDMDHENMFWYRQDPGLGLRLIYFSYDVKMKEKGDIPEGYSVSREKKERFSLILESASTNQTSMYLCASSFSSNQPQHFGDGTRLSIL.

The CDR3 sequence is CASSLVQINEQFF. The DNA of the CDR3 is TGTGCCAGCAGCTTGGTACAGATAAATGAGCAGTTCTTC. The rearrangement uses TRBV5-4 and TRBJ2-1; D gene ambiguous. Trimming took off 0 bases at V and 7 bases at J, with 8 bases between the two ends. Germline V gene lookup returns CDR1 SGHNT and CDR2 YYREEE (reference sequence). The CDR3 contains 13 residues.

This clone was detected a few times. This rearrangement joins TRBV27 to TRBJ2-7; perhaps TRBD1 as D (6 bases). CDR3 length equals 13 residues. Trimming stripped 5 bases from V and 3 bases from J, with 11 bases between. Germline V lookup: CDR1 MNHEY, CDR2 SMNVEV (reference sequence). CDR3 amino acids: CASSVIGGYEQYF. CDR3 coding DNA: TGTGCCAGCAGTGTCATAGGGGGCTACGAGCAGTACTTC.

This chain joins TRBV11-3 and TRBJ2-2; 12 positions match TRBD2. Trimming took 4 bases from V and 6 from J; bases not matched to a gene: 6. CDR3 length: 16 residues. CDR1 and CDR2 from the germline V gene are SGHNT and YENEEA. CDR3 residues: CASSYRGLAGSGELFF. The CDR3 nucleotides read TGTGCCAGCAGCTACAGGGGACTAGCGGGTTCCGGGGAGCTGTTTTTT.

About this clone itself: A read error may account for a junction end that differs from germline. The chain carries TRBV7-9 and TRBJ2-7, with TRBD2 matching over 8 bases. Germline values: CDR1 SEHNR, CDR2 FQNEAQ (reference sequence). The CDR3 covers 13 residues. CDR3 DNA sequence: TGTGCCAGCAGCTTAGAATCCCTAGCGGGCTTCCTCTTC. Amino acid sequence: CASSLESLAGFLF.

This chain uses TRBV28 with TRBJ1-2; 10 nucleotides agree with TRBD1. The CDR3 runs 15 residues. V was clipped by 6 bases and J by 4 bases; unmatched bases: 8. From germline, CDR1 is MDHEN and CDR2 SYDVKM. The chain's CDR3 is CASSWGTGVLYGYTF. CDR3 nucleotides: TGTGCCAGCAGCTGGGGGACAGGGGTCCTCTATGGCTACACCTTC.

The CDR3 nucleotides are TGTGCCAGCAGCTCGGGTTGGGGCGAGACCCAGTACTTC. This encodes CASSSGWGETQYF. This sequence joins TRBV11-3 and TRBJ2-5, with TRBD1 as a possible D gene (5 bases). V dropped 4 bases and J dropped 5 bases, with 11 bases sitting between them. Germline-derived CDR1 and CDR2 are SGHNT and YENEEA. The CDR3 is 13 residues long.

CDR3: CASSYSAPYNEQFF. Written as DNA, the CDR3 is TGTGCCAGCAGTTACTCGGCACCCTACAATGAGCAGTTCTTC. J is TRBJ2-1 and V is TRBV6-2 or TRBV6-3; no firm D call. Trimming shortened V by 0 bases and J by 2 bases, and 5 bases separated the two germline ends. Germline loops: CDR1 MNHEY, CDR2 SVGEGT. The length of the CDR3 is 14 residues.

The chain recombines TRBV7-9 with TRBJ2-3, with TRBD1 matching 11 bases. V lost 5 bases, J lost 5 bases, and 6 bases stayed unmatched. The CDR3 length is 15 residues. Germline CDR1 SEHNR, CDR2 FQNEAQ (reference sequence). The CDR3 bases are TGTGCCAGCAGCCAGGGACAGGGGGAGATAGATACGCAGTATTTT. Translated, it gives CASSQGQGEIDTQYF.

This chain links TRBV11-2 with TRBJ2-5; 14 positions match TRBD2. Germline CDR1 reads SGHAT; CDR2 reads FQNNGV. J was trimmed by 8 bases and V by 5 bases; bases with no gene match: 13. The length of the CDR3 is 17 residues. The CDR3 DNA sequence: TGTGCCAGCAGCCCGACCGGGACTAGCGGGAGTCGGGCCACCCAGTACTTC. Translating it yields CASSPTGTSGSRATQYF. Drawing the rest from reference TRBV11-2 and TRBJ2-5, the complete variable domain is EAGVAQSPRYKIIEKRQSVAFWCNPISGHATLYWYQQILGQGPKLLIQFQNNGVVDDSQLPKDRFSAERLKGVDSTLKIQPAKLEDSAVYLCASSPTGTSGSRATQYFGPGTRLLVL.

The chain has TRBV7-2 and TRBJ1-1; D perhaps matches TRBD1 (5 bases). CDR3 length: 13 amino acids. The V and J ends lost 5 bases and 1 base respectively, with 8 bases between them. CDR1 is SGHTA and CDR2 is FQGNSA in the germline V gene. CDR3 DNA sequence: TGTGCCAGCAGCCAGGGCCAGAACACTGAAGCTTTCTTT. Amino acid sequence: CASSQGQNTEAFF.

V and J are TRBV7-3 and TRBJ2-3, with 12 bases aligning to TRBD2. The CDR3 loop spans 14 amino acids. CDR1 and CDR2 (germline): SGHTA, FQGTGA. With V trimmed by 5 bases and J by 6 bases, 3 bases remained unmatched. The CDR3 here is CASSRTSGMDTQYF. DNA of the CDR3: TGTGCCAGCAGCCGGACTAGCGGGATGGATACGCAGTATTTT. The complete variable domain, with remaining parts taken from reference TRBV7-3 and TRBJ2-3, reads GAGVSQTPSNKVTEKGKYVELRCDPISGHTALYWYRQSLGQGPEFLIYFQGTGAADDSGLPNDRFFAVRPEGSVSTLKIQRTERGDSAVYLCASSRTSGMDTQYFGPGTRLTVL.

Only one count was recorded for this clone. The rearrangement links TRBV5-1 to TRBJ1-6; D gene ambiguous. The CDR3 totals 14 residues. The germline V gene has CDR1 SGHRS and CDR2 YFSETQ. The ends were cut back, 4 bases at V and 7 bases at J, with 12 bases in the middle. This CDR3 is CASSRAPRNSPLHF. CDR3 nucleotides: TGCGCCAGCAGCCGGGCCCCCCGAAATTCACCCCTCCACTTT.

The chain recombines TRBV5-1 with TRBJ1-1; no clear D gene. The germline V and J ends were trimmed by 0 bases and 0 bases, with 18 bases remaining between them. The CDR3 covers 18 residues. CDR1 is SGHRS and CDR2 is YFSETQ in the germline V gene. The CDR3 spells CASSLAGSGMGMNTEAFF. Written as DNA, the CDR3 is TGCGCCAGCAGCTTGGCCGGCTCGGGGATGGGTATGAACACTGAAGCTTTCTTT.

The genes are TRBV5-1 and TRBJ2-2; D remains ambiguous. CDR3 size: 13 residues. CDR1 and CDR2 (germline): SGHRS, YFSETQ. V shed 0 bases and J shed 5 bases, with 5 bases lying between them. The DNA of the CDR3 is TGCGCCAGCAGCTTGGGGCAGACCGGGGAGCTGTTTTTT. Protein sequence: CASSLGQTGELFF.

This chain connects TRBV29-1 to TRBJ2-3, with 9 bases identical to TRBD2. This CDR3 has 14 amino acids. V lost 3 bases to trimming and J lost 4 bases; unmatched junction nucleotides: 5. Germline V gene lookup returns CDR1 SQVTM and CDR2 ANQGSEA. CDR3 region: CSVDVAGGPDTQYF. The CDR3 coding sequence is TGCAGCGTTGACGTGGCGGGAGGGCCAGATACGCAGTATTTT.

This clone has only a few counts. This sequence joins TRBV24-1 and TRBJ1-5; D is ambiguous. Trimming removed 4 bases at V and 7 bases at J, with 13 bases between. Looked up from germline, CDR1 is KGHDR and CDR2 is SFDVKD. The CDR3 runs to 14 residues. The chain's CDR3 is CATSDRKFSQPQHF. CDR3 nucleotide sequence: TGTGCCACCAGTGACCGGAAGTTCAGCCAGCCCCAGCATTTT.

This clone was counted only a few times. DNA for the CDR3: TGTGCCAGCAGCTTAGGCCACCCCTCCGACGGGGCTTTCTTT. Protein product: CASSLGHPSDGAFF. The V and J genes are TRBV11-2 and TRBJ1-1; no clear D gene. With 1 base removed from V and 11 bases from J, the gap between germline ends came to 17 bases. Germline values: CDR1 SGHAT, CDR2 FQNNGV. The CDR3 has 14 amino acids.

The CDR3 coding sequence is TGTGCCAGCAGTTCTATGGGTGAGGGGCCACCCAATTCACCCCTCCACTTT. This translates into CASSSMGEGPPNSPLHF. The J gene is TRBJ1-6, the V gene TRBV28, with TRBD1 as a possible D gene (5 bases). Trimming removed 4 bases from V and 7 bases from J, with 20 bases in between. Germline CDR1 MDHEN, CDR2 SYDVKM. This CDR3 has 17 residues.

The V gene is TRBV4-1, the J gene TRBJ1-2, with D perhaps matching TRBD1 (6 bases). The CDR3 length is 16 residues. Trimming removed 1 base from V and 2 bases from J, with 14 bases in between. The V gene's germline CDR1 is MGHRA and CDR2 YSYEKL. CDR3 in amino acids: CASSQGPLQGNYGYTF. The DNA of the CDR3 is TGCGCCAGCAGCCAAGGTCCCTTACAGGGAAACTATGGCTACACCTTC.

This clone was detected once. This chain joins TRBV10-3 and TRBJ2-7, with TRBD1 identical over 9 bases. Looked up from germline, CDR1 is ENHRY and CDR2 is SYGVKD. CDR3 size: 14 residues. The junction had 3 bases not matched to a gene; V was cut back by 6 bases and J by 0 bases. The CDR3 sequence: CAIRQGAGSYEQYF. DNA for the CDR3: TGTGCCATCAGACAGGGGGCAGGCTCCTACGAGCAGTACTTC.

This clone has only a few counts. The rearrangement uses TRBV5-1 and TRBJ1-4; TRBD1 aligns across 9 bases. The CDR3 sequence is 16 residues long. CDR1 and CDR2 from the germline V gene are SGHRS and YFSETQ. V trimming: 6 bases; J trimming: 1 base; junction bases outside the gene matches: 7. The CDR3 bases are TGCGCCAGCACCAAGGGACAGGGAGTAACTAATGAAAAACTGTTTTTT. This translates into CASTKGQGVTNEKLFF.

The chain employs TRBV9 and TRBJ1-6; no firm D call. The germline CDR1 and CDR2 sequences are SGDLS and YYNGEE. The CDR3 sequence is 18 residues long. V was cut by 0 bases and J by 0 bases, with 13 bases left in between. CDR3 residues: CASSVAGRESSYNSPLHF. The CDR3 DNA reads TGTGCCAGCAGCGTAGCTGGTCGAGAAAGCTCCTATAATTCACCCCTCCACTTT.

The chain uses TRBV6-2 or TRBV6-3 and TRBJ2-7; TRBD2 aligns across 8 bases. The CDR3 has 17 amino acids. Germline values: CDR1 MNHEY, CDR2 SVGEGT. V lost 0 bases, J lost 1 base, and 8 bases stayed unmatched. The DNA of the CDR3 is TGTGCCAGCAGTTACTCTTTTACTAGCGGAAGATCCTACGAGCAGTACTTC. The encoded protein is CASSYSFTSGRSYEQYF.

The chain uses TRBV30 and TRBJ1-5; TRBD1 might be the D (5 bases). CDR3 length: 14 amino acids. Trimming stripped 3 bases from V and 3 bases from J, with 12 bases between. Looked up from germline, CDR1 is GTSNPN and CDR2 is SVGIG (reference sequence). The CDR3 is CAWSRGGFNQPQHF. The CDR3 bases are TGTGCCTGGAGCCGGGGGGGGTTCAATCAGCCCCAGCATTTT.

With regard to this clone: Germline and junction disagree at one end, which may indicate a read error. The chain has TRBV30 and TRBJ1-4; D gene ambiguous. The CDR3 is made up of 13 amino acids. CDR1 and CDR2 (germline): GTSNPN, SVGIG (reference sequence). CDR3 in DNA: TGTGCCTGGGGTGTTAGGCTGAATGAAAAACTGTTTTTT. Translating gives CAWGVRLNEKLFF.

V gene TRBV18 combines with J gene TRBJ1-4, with D maybe TRBD1 (5 bases). Germline CDR1 is KGHSH and CDR2 is LQKENI. This CDR3 is 16 amino acids long. V was shortened by 3 bases and J by 5 bases, with 16 bases between the two germline ends. The CDR3 loop reads CASSPEVRQLNEKLFF. The CDR3 nucleotides are TGTGCCAGCTCACCGGAAGTAAGACAGTTAAATGAAAAACTGTTTTTT.